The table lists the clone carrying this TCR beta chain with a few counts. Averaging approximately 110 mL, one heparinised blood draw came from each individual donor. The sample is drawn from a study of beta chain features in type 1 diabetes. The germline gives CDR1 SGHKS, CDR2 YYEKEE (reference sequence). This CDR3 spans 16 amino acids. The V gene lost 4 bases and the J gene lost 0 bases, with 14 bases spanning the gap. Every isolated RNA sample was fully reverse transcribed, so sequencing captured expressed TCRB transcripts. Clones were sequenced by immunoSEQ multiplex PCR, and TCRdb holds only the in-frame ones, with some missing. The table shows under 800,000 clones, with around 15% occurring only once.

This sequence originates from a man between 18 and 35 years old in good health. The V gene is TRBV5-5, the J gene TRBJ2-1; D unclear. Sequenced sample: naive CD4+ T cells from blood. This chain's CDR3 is CASSRIGQSSYNEQFF. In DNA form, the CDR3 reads TGTGCCAGCAGCCGTATTGGGCAGAGCTCCTACAATGAGCAGTTCTTC.